A single T cell receptor beta chain is shown here with its context. Primers: 60 V beta forward and 13 J beta reverse. Clones were sequenced by immunoSEQ multiplex PCR, and TCRdb holds only the in-frame ones, with some missing. Of around 78,000 clones listed, around 85% are singletons. Germline V gene lookup returns CDR1 MNHNY and CDR2 SVGAGI (reference sequence). The CDR3 sequence is 15 residues long. With 6 bases clipped from V and 4 bases from J, the junction kept 10 bases outside the gene matches. These data originate in a study of glioma-infiltrating T cells after dendritic cell vaccination. Turning to the study itself: Treatment, given 2003 to 2012, was autologous tumor lysate-pulsed dendritic cell vaccination.

Time point denoted: after dendritic cell vaccination, including at tumor progression/relapse. Material: blood, obtained after dendritic cell vaccination. The sequence derives from a human donor with glioblastoma. The genes are TRBV6-6 and TRBJ2-7; TRBD2 aligns across 9 bases. CDR3 DNA: TGTGCCAGCAGGACCAGCGGGAGGTACAGGTACGAGCAGTACTTC. It translates to CASRTSGRYRYEQYF.